The entry below describes one T cell receptor beta chain. This sample was taken from a study of human T cells and chemical hapten exposure. The library gave individual cDNA molecules unique molecular identifiers. TCRdb re-derived calls from the RACE reads in MiXCR, one entry per CDR3 protein. Found here are 300,000 to 350,000 distinct CDR3 sequences, around 7% of them singletons; the top ten hold 7% to 10%. Indicated time point: patch test 1, 2 weeks after DPC sensitization. Treatment meaning: therapeutic diphenylcyclopropenone sensitization with weekly scalp DPC. Each donor was an alopecia patient between 18 and 70 years of age who qualified for DPC. From whole blood left unfractionated, total RNA was extracted. V lost 2 bases, J lost 4 bases, and 18 bases lay in between. The CDR3 contains 17 residues. Per germline, CDR1 LGHDT and CDR2 YNNKEL (reference sequence).

The TCR originated in a woman under 30 with alopecia areata. Some clones in this sample may be carry-over from other donors' samples. The sequenced sample was whole blood, obtained in connection with sensitization to the hapten diphenylcyclopropenone (DPC). The chain recombines TRBV3-1 with TRBJ1-3; D is unclear. The CDR3 DNA reads TGTGCCAGCAGCCAATTTGTGGATCCCGGCCCCGGAAACACCATATATTTT. It is translated as CASSQFVDPGPGNTIYF.